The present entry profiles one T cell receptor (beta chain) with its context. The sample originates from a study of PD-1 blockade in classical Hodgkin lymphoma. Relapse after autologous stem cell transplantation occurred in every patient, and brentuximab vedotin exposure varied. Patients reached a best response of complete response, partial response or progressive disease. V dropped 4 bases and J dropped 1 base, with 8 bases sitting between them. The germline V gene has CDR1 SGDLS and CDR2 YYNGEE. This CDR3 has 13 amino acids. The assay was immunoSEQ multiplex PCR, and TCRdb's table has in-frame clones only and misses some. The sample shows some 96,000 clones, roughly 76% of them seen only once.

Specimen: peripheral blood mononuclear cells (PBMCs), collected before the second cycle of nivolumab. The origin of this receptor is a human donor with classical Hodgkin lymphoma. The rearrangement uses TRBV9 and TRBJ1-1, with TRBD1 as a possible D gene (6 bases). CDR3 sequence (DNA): TGTGCCAGCAGCATACAGGGGAACACTGAAGCTTTCTTT. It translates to CASSIQGNTEAFF.